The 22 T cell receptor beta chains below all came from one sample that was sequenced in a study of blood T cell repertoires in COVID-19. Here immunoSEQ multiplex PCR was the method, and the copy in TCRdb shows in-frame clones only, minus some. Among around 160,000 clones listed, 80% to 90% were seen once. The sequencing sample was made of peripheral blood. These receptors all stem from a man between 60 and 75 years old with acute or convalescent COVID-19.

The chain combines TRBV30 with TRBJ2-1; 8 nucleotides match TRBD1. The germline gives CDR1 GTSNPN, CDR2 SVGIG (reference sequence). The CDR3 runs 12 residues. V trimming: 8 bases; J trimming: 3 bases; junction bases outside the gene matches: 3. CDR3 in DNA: TGTGCCCTCGGACAGGGCTACAATGAGCAGTTCTTC. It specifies CALGQGYNEQFF.

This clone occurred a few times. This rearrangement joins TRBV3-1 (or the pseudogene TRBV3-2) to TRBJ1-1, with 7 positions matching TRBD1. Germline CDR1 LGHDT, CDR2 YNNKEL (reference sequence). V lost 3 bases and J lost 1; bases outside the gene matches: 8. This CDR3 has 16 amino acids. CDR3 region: CASSHIKGTANTEAFF. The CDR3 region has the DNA TGTGCCAGCAGCCATATTAAAGGGACAGCGAACACTGAAGCTTTCTTT.

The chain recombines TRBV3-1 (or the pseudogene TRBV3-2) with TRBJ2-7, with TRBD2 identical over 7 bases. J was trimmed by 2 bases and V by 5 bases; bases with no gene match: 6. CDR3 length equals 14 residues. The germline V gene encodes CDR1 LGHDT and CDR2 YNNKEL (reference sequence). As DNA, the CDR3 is TGTGCCAGCAGCTATAGCGGGTTGCCCTACGAGCAGTACTTC. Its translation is CASSYSGLPYEQYF.

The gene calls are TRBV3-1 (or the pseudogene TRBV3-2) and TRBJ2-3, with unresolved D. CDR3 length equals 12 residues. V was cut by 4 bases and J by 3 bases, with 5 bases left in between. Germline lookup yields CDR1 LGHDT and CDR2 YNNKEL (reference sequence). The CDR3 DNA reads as TGTGCCAGCAGCCCCAGAACAGATACGCAGTATTTT. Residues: CASSPRTDTQYF.

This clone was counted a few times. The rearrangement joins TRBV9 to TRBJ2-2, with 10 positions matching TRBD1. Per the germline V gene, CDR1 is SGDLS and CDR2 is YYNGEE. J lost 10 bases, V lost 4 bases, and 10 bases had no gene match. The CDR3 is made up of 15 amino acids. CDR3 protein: CASSSRDRGRAELFF. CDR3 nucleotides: TGTGCCAGCAGCTCCCGGGACAGGGGCCGGGCGGAGCTGTTTTTT.

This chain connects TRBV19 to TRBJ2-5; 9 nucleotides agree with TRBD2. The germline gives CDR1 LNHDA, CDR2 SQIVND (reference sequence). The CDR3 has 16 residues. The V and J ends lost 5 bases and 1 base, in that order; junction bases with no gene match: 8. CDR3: CASSALAGDPQETQYF. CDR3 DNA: TGTGCCAGTAGTGCTTTAGCGGGAGACCCCCAAGAGACCCAGTACTTC.

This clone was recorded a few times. CDR3 in DNA: TGTGCCAGCTCACCGTCTCTAGGAGGGTTGGCTGAGCAGTTCTTC. Translated: CASSPSLGGLAEQFF. The V gene is TRBV18, the J gene TRBJ2-1, with D perhaps TRBD2 (6 bases). V gave up 3 bases and J gave up 9 bases, with 18 bases separating them. Germline loops: CDR1 KGHSH, CDR2 LQKENI. The CDR3 length is 15 residues.

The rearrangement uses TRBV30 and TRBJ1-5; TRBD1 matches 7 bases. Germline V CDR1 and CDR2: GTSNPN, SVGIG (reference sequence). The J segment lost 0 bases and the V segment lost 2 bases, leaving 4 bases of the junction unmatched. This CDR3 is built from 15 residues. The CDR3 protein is CAWSRTGYSNQPQHF. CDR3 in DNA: TGTGCCTGGAGTAGGACAGGCTATAGCAATCAGCCCCAGCATTTT.

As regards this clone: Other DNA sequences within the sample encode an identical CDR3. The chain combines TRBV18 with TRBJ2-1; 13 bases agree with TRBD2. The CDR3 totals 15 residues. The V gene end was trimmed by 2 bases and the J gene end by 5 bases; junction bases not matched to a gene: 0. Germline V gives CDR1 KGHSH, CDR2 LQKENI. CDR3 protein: CASSPGLAGDNEQFF. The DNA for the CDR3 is TGTGCCAGCTCACCAGGACTAGCGGGAGACAATGAGCAGTTCTTC.

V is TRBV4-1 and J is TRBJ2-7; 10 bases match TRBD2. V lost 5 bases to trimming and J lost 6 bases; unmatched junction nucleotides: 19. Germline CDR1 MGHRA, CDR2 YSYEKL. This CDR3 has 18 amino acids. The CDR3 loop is CASSDSRLAGALSSEQYF. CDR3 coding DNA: TGCGCCAGCAGCGACTCCCGGCTAGCGGGAGCTCTTTCTTCCGAGCAGTACTTC.

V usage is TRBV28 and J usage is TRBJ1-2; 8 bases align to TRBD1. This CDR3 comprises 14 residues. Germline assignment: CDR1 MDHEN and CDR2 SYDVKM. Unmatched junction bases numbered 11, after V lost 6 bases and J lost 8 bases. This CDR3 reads CASRMTGAAGGYTF. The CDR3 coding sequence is TGTGCCAGCAGAATGACAGGGGCGGCAGGAGGCTACACCTTC.

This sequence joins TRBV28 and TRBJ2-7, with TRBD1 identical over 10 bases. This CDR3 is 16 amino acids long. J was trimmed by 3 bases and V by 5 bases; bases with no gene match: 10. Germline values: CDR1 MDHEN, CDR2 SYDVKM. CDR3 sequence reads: CASSGRSGQGIYEQYF. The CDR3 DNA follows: TGTGCCAGCAGTGGTCGATCGGGACAGGGGATCTACGAGCAGTACTTC.

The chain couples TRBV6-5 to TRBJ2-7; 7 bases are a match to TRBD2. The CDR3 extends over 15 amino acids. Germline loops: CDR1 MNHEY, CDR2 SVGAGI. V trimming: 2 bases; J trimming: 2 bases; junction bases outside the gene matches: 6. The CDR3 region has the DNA TGTGCCAGCAGTTACAGGCCCGGGAGGACCTACGAGCAGTACTTC. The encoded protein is CASSYRPGRTYEQYF.

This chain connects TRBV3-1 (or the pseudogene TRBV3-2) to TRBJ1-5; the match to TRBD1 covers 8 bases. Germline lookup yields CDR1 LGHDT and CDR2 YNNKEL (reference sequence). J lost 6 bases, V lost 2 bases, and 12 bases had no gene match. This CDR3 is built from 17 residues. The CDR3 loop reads CASSQSGGRGRGQPQHF. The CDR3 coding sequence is TGTGCCAGCAGCCAAAGCGGCGGCAGGGGGCGCGGTCAGCCCCAGCATTTT.

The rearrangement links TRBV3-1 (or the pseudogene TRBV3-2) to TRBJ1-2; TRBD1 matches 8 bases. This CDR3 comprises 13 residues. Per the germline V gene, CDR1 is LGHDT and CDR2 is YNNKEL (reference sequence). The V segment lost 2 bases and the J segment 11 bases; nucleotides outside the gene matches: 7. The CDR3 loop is CASSQTDRGLYTF. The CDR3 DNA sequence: TGTGCCAGCAGCCAAACAGACAGGGGACTTTACACCTTC.

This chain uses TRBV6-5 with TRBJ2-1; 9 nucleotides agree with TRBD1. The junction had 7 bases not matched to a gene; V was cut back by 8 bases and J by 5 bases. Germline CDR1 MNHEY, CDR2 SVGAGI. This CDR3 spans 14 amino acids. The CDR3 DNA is TGTGCCAGCCGTCCGGGACAGGGAAACAATGAGCAGTTCTTC. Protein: CASRPGQGNNEQFF.

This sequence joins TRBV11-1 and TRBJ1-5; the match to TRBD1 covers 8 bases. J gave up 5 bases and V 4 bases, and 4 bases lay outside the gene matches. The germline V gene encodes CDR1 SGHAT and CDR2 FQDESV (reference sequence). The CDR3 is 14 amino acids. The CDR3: CASSWTGSDQPQHF. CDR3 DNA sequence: TGTGCCAGCAGCTGGACAGGGAGCGATCAGCCCCAGCATTTT.

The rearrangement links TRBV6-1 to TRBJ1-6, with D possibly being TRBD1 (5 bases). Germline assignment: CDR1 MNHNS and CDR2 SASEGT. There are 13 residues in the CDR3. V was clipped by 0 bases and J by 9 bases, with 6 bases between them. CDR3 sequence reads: CASSEARVSPLHF. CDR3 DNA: TGTGCCAGCAGTGAAGCCAGGGTTTCACCCCTCCACTTT.

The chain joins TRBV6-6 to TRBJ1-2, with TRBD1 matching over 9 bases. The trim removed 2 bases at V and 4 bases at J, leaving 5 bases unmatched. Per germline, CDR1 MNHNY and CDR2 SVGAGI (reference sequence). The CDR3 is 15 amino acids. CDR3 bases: TGTGCCAGCAGTTACGGACAGGGGTCAATCTATGGCTACACCTTC. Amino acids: CASSYGQGSIYGYTF.

This CDR3 reads CASTRSNEQFF. The DNA of the CDR3 is TGTGCCAGCACCCGTTCCAATGAGCAGTTCTTC. This chain uses TRBV12-3 or TRBV12-4 with TRBJ2-1; D unclear. With 7 bases removed from V and 6 bases from J, the gap between germline ends came to 7 bases. CDR3 length equals 11 residues.

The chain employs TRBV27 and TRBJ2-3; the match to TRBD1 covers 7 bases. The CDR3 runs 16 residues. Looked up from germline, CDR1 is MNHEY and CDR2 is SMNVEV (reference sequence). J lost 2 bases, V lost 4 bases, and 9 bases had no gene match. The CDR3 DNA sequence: TGTGCCAGCAGTTCTCGGTGGGACAGCAACACAGATACGCAGTATTTT. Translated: CASSSRWDSNTDTQYF.

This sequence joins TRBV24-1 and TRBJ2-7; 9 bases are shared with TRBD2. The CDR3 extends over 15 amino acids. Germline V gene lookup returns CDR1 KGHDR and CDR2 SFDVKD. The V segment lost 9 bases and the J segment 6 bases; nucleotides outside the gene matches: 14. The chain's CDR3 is CATLAAGTSSCEQYF. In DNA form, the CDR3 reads TGTGCCACCCTTGCGGCCGGGACTAGCTCTTGCGAGCAGTACTTC.